This T cell receptor (beta chain) was captured in a study of cytomegalovirus exposure and HLA in healthy donors. On this clone itself: Its specificity is not known.

General study points: The productive fraction for most TCR beta V segments was about 90% or about 30% in an earlier analysis.

13 Jbeta primers and 60 Vbeta primers were used for the PCR. Repertoires were generated with immunoSEQ multiplex PCR, while TCRdb's copy carries only in-frame clones and drops some. The repertoire consists of around 150,000 clones, with 77% occurring once and the leading ten covering 3.7%. With 5 bases removed from V and 5 bases from J, the gap between germline ends came to 23 bases. The germline CDR1 and CDR2 sequences are SGHRS and YFSETQ. The CDR3 is 17 amino acids. V and J are TRBV5-1 and TRBJ2-4; possible D gene TRBD2, 5 bases. This receptor was taken from a man aged 30 to 39 in good health and CMV-seropositive. The specimen was PBMCs. The CDR3 DNA is TGCGCCAGCAGTTCAGCGAGAGGGCAATCCTTCCAAAACATTCAGTACTTC. Its protein product is CASSSARGQSFQNIQYF.